Listed below are T cell receptor beta chains from one sample, sequenced in a study of regulatory T cells in long-lasting Graves disease. Each CDR3 protein gets one entry after TCRdb re-called the multiplex PCR reads with MiXCR. The sample consists of hundreds of thousands of distinct CDR3 sequences, more than 20% of them appearing once. The input for sequencing was peripheral blood mononuclear cells (PBMCs), taken when the disease was refractory, from a patient treated with antithyroid drugs. All receptors derive from a female donor with Graves disease. The CDR3 runs from the conserved cysteine through the conserved F or W. D genes are given only for firm matches. Rows may omit the clone size; those that give it use once, few, many or a size class.

V,size,J,D,CDR3,DNA
TRBV11-2,many,TRBJ1-1,NA,CASSLAAWPEPDTEAFF,TGTGCCAGCAGCTTAGCGGCTTGGCCAGAGCCCGACACTGAAGCTTTCTTT
TRBV6-1,many,TRBJ2-7,NA,CASSTRDGSYEQYF,TGTGCCAGCAGTACCCGGGACGGATCCTACGAGCAGTACTTC
TRBV20-1,many,TRBJ1-5,NA,CSARRLGGNQPQHF,TGCAGTGCTAGACGACTGGGGGGCAATCAGCCCCAGCATTTT
TRBV12-3/TRBV12-4,few,TRBJ1-3,NA,CASSPASGNTIYF,TGTGCCAGCAGCCCGGCCTCTGGAAACACCATATATTTT
TRBV11-2,NA,TRBJ2-1,NA,CASSLGWKIKNEQFF,TGTGCCAGCAGCTTAGGATGGAAGATTAAGAATGAGCAGTTCTTC
TRBV7-2,NA,TRBJ2-5,NA,CASSLEALGAHPETQYF,TGTGCCAGCAGCTTAGAGGCCTTGGGGGCGCATCCTGAGACCCAGTACTTC
TRBV12-3/TRBV12-4,NA,TRBJ1-2,NA,CASSLRQMGHGYTF,TGTGCCAGCAGTTTGCGGCAGATGGGCCATGGCTACACCTTC
TRBV24-1,many,TRBJ2-5,NA,CATSEPIKETQYF,TGTGCCACCAGTGAGCCCATCAAAGAGACCCAGTACTTC
TRBV24-1,few,TRBJ2-2,NA,CATSDPLAGELFF,TGTGCCACGTCTGACCCCTTGGCCGGGGAGCTGTTTTTT
TRBV12-3/TRBV12-4,many,TRBJ1-2,NA,CASSFDSLSGYTF,TGTGCCAGCAGTTTCGACAGTCTCTCTGGCTACACCTTC
TRBV5-1,few,TRBJ2-7,TRBD1,CASSHGQGLYEQYF,TGCGCCAGCAGCCATGGACAGGGCCTATACGAGCAGTACTTC
TRBV29-1,many,TRBJ2-7,TRBD2,CSVLPWTSGDEQYF,TGCAGCGTTCTCCCTTGGACTAGCGGTGACGAGCAGTACTTC
TRBV28,many,TRBJ1-4,NA,CASSINEKLFF,TGTGCCAGCAGCATTAACGAAAAACTGTTTTTT
TRBV20-1,NA,TRBJ1-2,TRBD1,CSAKGQGEKSYGYTF,TGCAGTGCGAAGGGACAGGGGGAGAAATCCTATGGCTACACCTTC
TRBV6-9,NA,TRBJ1-1,TRBD1,CASSFTTGGTGTEAFF,TGTGCCAGCAGTTTCACGACAGGGGGGACGGGCACTGAAGCTTTCTTT
TRBV28,many,TRBJ1-2,TRBD1,CASSSGQGLYGYTF,TGTGCCAGCAGTTCAGGACAGGGGCTCTATGGCTACACCTTC